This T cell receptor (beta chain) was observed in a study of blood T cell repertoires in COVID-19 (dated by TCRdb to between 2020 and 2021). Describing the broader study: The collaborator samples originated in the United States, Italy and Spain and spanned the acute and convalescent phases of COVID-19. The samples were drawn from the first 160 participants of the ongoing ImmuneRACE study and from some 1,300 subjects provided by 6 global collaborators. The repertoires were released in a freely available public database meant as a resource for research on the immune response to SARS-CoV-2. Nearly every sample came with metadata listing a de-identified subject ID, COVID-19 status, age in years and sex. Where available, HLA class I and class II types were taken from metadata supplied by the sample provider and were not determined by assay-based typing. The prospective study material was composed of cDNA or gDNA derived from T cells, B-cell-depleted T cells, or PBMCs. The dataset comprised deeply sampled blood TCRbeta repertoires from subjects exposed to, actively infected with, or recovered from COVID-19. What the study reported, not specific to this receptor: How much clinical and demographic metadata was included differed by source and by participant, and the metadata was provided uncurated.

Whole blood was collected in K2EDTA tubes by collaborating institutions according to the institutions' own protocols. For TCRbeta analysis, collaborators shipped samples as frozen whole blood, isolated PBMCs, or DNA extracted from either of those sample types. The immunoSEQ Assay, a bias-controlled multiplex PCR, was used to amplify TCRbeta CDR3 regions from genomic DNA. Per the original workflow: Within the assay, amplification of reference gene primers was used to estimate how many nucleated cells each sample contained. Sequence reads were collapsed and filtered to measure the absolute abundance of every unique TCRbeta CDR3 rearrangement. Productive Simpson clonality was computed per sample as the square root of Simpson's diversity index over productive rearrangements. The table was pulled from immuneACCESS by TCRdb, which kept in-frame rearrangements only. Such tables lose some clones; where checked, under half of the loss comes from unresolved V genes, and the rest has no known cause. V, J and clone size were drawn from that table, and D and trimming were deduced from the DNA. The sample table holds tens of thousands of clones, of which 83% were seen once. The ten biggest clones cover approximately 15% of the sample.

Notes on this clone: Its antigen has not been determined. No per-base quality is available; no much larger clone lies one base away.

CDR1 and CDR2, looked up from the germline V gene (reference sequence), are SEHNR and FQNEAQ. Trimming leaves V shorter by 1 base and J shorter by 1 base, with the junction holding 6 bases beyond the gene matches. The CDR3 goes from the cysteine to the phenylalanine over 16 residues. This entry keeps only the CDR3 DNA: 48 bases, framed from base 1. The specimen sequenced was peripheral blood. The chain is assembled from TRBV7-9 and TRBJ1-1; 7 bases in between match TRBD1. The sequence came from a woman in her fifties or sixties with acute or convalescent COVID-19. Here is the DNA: TGTGCCAGCAGCTTAGACGGCAGGGGGGCGAACACTGAAGCTTTCTTT. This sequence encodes CASSLDGRGANTEAFF. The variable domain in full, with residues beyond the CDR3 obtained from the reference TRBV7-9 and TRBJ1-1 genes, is DTGVSQNPRHKITKRGQNVTFRCDPISEHNRLYWYRQTLGQGPEFLTYFQNEAQLEKSRLLSDRFSAERPKGSFSTLEIQRTEQGDSAMYLCASSLDGRGANTEAFFGQGTRLTVV.